This T cell receptor (beta chain) was captured by sequencing in a study of OX40 agonist ivuxolimab in advanced cancers. Study background: Subjects had a mean age of around 60 years, with a range of 23 to 79; approximately 83% were male. Partial responses occurred in three patients (one hepatocellular carcinoma, two cutaneous melanoma).

Systemic immunosuppression or a history of autoimmune disease excluded patients. Per germline, CDR1 MDHEN and CDR2 SYDVKM. Trimming at V came to 5 bases and at J to 0 bases, leaving 7 bases not matched to a gene. The CDR3 spans 16 residues. Profiled with immunoSEQ multiplex PCR; TCRdb holds only in-frame clones, not every one. The top ten hold about 1.7% of the sample, which has roughly 89,000 clones, about 81% seen once. The origin of this receptor is an adult with an advanced solid tumor such as melanoma, head and neck, liver or kidney cancer. The starting material was CD4+ or CD8+ T cells sorted from blood, obtained in a trial of the OX40 agonist ivuxolimab. The J gene is TRBJ1-3, the V gene TRBV28; the match to TRBD1 covers 7 bases. The CDR3 DNA is TGTGCCAGCAGTCCCCCCGACAGGGTCTCTGGAAACACCATATATTTT. Protein: CASSPPDRVSGNTIYF.